One and the same sample provided the 8 T cell receptor beta chains below, sequenced in a study of tumor-infiltrating lymphocytes in primary liver carcinoma (dated by TCRdb to 2017 to 2019). Sequencing was performed on an Illumina HiSeq 2500. TCRbeta-specific cDNA was reverse-transcribed from around 500 ng total RNA using a constant-region primer and ProtoScript II reverse transcriptase. Three nested multiplex PCR rounds, following a slightly modified ARM-PCR procedure, were used to build the TCRbeta libraries. Each of the first two PCR rounds ran for roughly 9 cycles and used multiplex TRBV1-TRBV30 forward primers together with a Cbeta reverse primer. Clones were called with MiXCR by TCRdb after fastp trimmed the public reads at Q25, and only in-frame beta chains were retained. Rows are combined by CDR3 protein, so each entry shows the most common genes and DNA. The sample yields some 130,000 distinct CDR3 sequences; around 65% were counted once. The top ten hold 8.1% of the sample.

Without any cell sorting, total RNA and DNA were co-extracted from approximately 20-30 mg of bulk tissue using the AllPrep DNA/RNA mini kit. Material: tumor-adjacent normal liver tissue. All receptors derive from a woman aged 55-70 years with primary liver carcinoma and hepatitis B virus infection.

This chain connects TRBV21-1 to TRBJ2-7; the listed D gene, TRBD2, was not tested against the DNA. TRBV21-1 is assigned pseudogene status. The CDR3 is 17 amino acids. The CDR3 reads CASSMWNDPTSVDEQYF. Here the CDR3 DNA reads TGTGCCAGCAGCATGTGGAACGACCCGACTAGCGTCGACGAGCAGTACTTC.

On this clonotype: One base away lies a much larger clone, so this may be a sequencing read error. This rearrangement joins TRBV12-3 or TRBV12-4 to TRBJ2-3, with D perhaps TRBD2 (7 bases). Between the trimmed V and J ends, which lost 5 bases and 5 bases, there was a span of 20 bases. This CDR3 contains 16 residues. This CDR3 is CASSGGERGARDTQYF. The CDR3 DNA reads as TGTGCCAGCAGTGGCGGCGAACGGGGGGCAAGAGATACGCAGTATTTT.

Remarks on this clonotype: A much larger clone lies one base from this, so it may be a read error. This rearrangement joins TRBV28 to TRBJ1-5, with a tentative D call TRBD1 (5 bases). V was cut by 9 bases and J by 3 bases, with 18 bases left in between. This CDR3 region has 15 residues. Germline lookup yields CDR1 MDHEN and CDR2 SYDVKM. The CDR3 DNA follows: TGTGCCAGAAGCCCCCCGGGGGGTATCAATCAGCCCCAGCATTTT. Protein product: CARSPPGGINQPQHF.

The J gene is TRBJ2-4, the V gene TRBV24-1, with TRBD2 as a possible D gene (7 bases). From germline, CDR1 is KGHDR and CDR2 SFDVKD. The length of the CDR3 is 14 residues. Deletions cut 3 bases from V and 12 bases from J, with 17 bases between. CDR3 coding DNA: TGTGCCACCAGTGATCCCCGGGGGGCAGACACTCAGTACTTC. Its protein product is CATSDPRGADTQYF.

This clonotype was found a few times. It may be a read error: a sequence one base away is much more abundant. The CDR3 nucleotides are TGTGCCAGCAGCTTAACGCATATAGCGGGAGTGAGAAGCATTCAGTACTTC. Its protein is CASSLTHIAGVRSIQYF. The chain carries TRBV13 and TRBJ2-4, with 9 bases matching TRBD2. The length of the CDR3 is 17 residues. Trimming removed 2 bases from V and 9 bases from J; junction bases left unmatched: 14. Germline V gene data show CDR1 as PRHDT and CDR2 as FYEKMQ (reference sequence).

As regards this clonotype: A much larger clone sits a single nucleotide away, making a read error possible. The gene calls are TRBV5-1 and TRBJ2-5; the D is unclear. The CDR3 has 12 amino acids. The V gene's germline CDR1 is SGHRS and CDR2 YFSETQ. The CDR3 region has the DNA TGCGCCAGCAACTTGGGACAAGAGACCCAGTACTTC. Translated, it gives CASNLGQETQYF.

Ten or more counts support this clonotype. J is TRBJ1-2 and V is TRBV7-9; D is ambiguous. V lost 4 bases, J lost 5 bases, and 8 bases lay in between. Germline V CDR1 and CDR2: SEHNR, FQNEAQ (reference sequence). The CDR3 consists of 12 residues. The CDR3 region has the DNA TGTGCCAGCAGCTCAAACCTTTATGGCTACACCTTC. This translates into CASSSNLYGYTF.

This chain uses TRBV6-5 with TRBJ2-3; D might be TRBD2 (6 bases). The CDR3 runs 14 residues. V was clipped by 4 bases and J by 2 bases, with 10 bases between them. CDR1 and CDR2 from the germline V gene are MNHEY and SVGAGI. The CDR3 here is CASSSLADTDTQYF. CDR3 DNA sequence: TGTGCCAGCAGTTCATTAGCGGACACAGATACGCAGTATTTT.